This T cell receptor beta chain was identified in a study of T cell clones after liver transplantation. In the study overall: TCRbeta sequencing after a pre-transplant mixed lymphocyte reaction identified graft-donor-reactive clones, later tracked in post-transplant blood. Three of the eight recipients were HCV-positive; the rest had non-autoimmune, non-viral transplant indications. Whole-study results and caveats: These preliminary findings come from unstandardized post-transplant sampling times. Circulating graft-donor-reactive CD4 TCRbeta sequences fell significantly post-transplant in most of the 8 subjects.

Worth noting for this clone: The target antigen is unknown.

The data were produced by immunoSEQ multiplex PCR, yet TCRdb's version contains in-frame clones alone and is incomplete. The sample records around 100,000 clones, 80% to 90% being singletons. This CDR3 is 13 amino acids long. The germline V gene encodes CDR1 SGHTA and CDR2 FQGNSA. Trimming left V 5 bases short and J 8 bases short, with 13 bases between. The sequencing here drew on CD4+ T cells from blood, taken roughly 50 months after liver transplant. The TCR comes from a human patient who received a liver transplant. The T cells may partly be graft donor cells. The chain has TRBV7-2 and TRBJ2-1, with TRBD2 as a possible D gene (6 bases). CDR3 coding DNA: TGTGCCAGCAGCCCCCGACTAGGCGATGAGCAGTTCTTC. Its translation is CASSPRLGDEQFF. The full variable domain, in which reference TRBV7-2 and TRBJ2-1 provide the parts outside the CDR3, is GAGVSQSPSNKVTEKGKDVELRCDPISGHTALYWYRQSLGQGLEFLIYFQGNSAPDKSGLPSDRFSAERTGGSVSTLTIQRTQQEDSAVYLCASSPRLGDEQFFGPGTRLTVL.